This TCR beta chain was documented in a study of blood T cells in healthy people across ages (dated by TCRdb to the mid-2010s). General notes on the study: In model experiments, template switching captured about one uniquely barcoded TCR beta cDNA molecule for every two T cells. The donors were divided into four age groups: young (average around 16 years), middle-aged (about 41), aged (roughly 60) and long-lived (82). Age-related changes in TCR beta repertoire diversity were measured in the study by deep sequencing normalized with unique cDNA molecular identifiers. Donors of different ages were randomly distributed across sequencing lanes to avoid experimental bias. The study analyzed two additional independent replicas of 1 million unique cDNA reads from the same blood draw for two donors, one aged 18 to 29 and one aged 80 or older.

Comments on this clonotype: Its antigen is unknown. Per-base quality was not reported, and no clone a single base away is much larger than it.

Broader findings and caveats from the paper: As age increased, observed TCR beta diversity per million T cells dropped in a roughly linear way, and a significant reduction was already evident by age 40. Because the CMV infection status of the donors was unknown, age-related changes in expanded clonotypes may potentially have been confounded. Compared with the aged group, the long-lived group had more naive CD4+ T cells, fewer expanded clones and increased TCR diversity, a pattern suggesting age selection. Total diversity estimates from one million sequenced T cells were considered lower bounds and underestimates. Since profiling was done on bulk unsorted PBMCs, naive and antigen-experienced compartments could not be conclusively compared. A strong correlation was found between observed TCR beta diversity and the percentage of naive T cells measured by flow cytometry.

Systemically healthy Caucasian individuals from Russia, 35 to 50 in total and aged about 6 to 100 years, were included as donors. Around 10 milliliters of peripheral blood were drawn from each donor into EDTA-treated Vacutainer tubes. Ficoll-Paque density-gradient centrifugation was used to isolate PBMCs, with at least 6.5 million obtained per sample. Total RNA, at least 6 micrograms per sample, was extracted from PBMCs with Trizol reagent. The percentages of naive CD45RAhigh/CD27high T cells were determined by flow cytometry on a PBMC aliquot from every donor. The germline V gene specifies ENHRY as CDR1 and SYGVKD as CDR2. V is reduced by 6 bases and J by 2 bases, leaving a spacing of 13 bases between them. The CDR3, cysteine through phenylalanine, is 15 amino acids long. The kept DNA is CDR3 alone, 45 bases in frame from the first base. Preparation of the library involved 5' RACE. Sequencing took place on an Illumina HiSeq 2500. A second PCR of about 6 to 11 cycles was run with a J-beta primer mix and a sample-barcoded 5' primer. A unique molecular identifier was introduced onto each TCR beta cDNA molecule by a template-switch 5' adaptor carrying 12 random nucleotides. At least 2.5 million CDR3-containing paired-end reads were obtained from each sample. All of the RNA was converted into first-strand cDNA using the Mint cDNA synthesis kit, with a TRBC-specific oligonucleotide serving as the primer. Following uracil-DNA glycosylase treatment, a first 18-cycle PCR with universal primers M1SS and BC2_uni_R was performed on all cDNA. The original methods were these. Each sample was normalized by randomly selecting 1 million high-quality reads, each carrying a distinct molecular identifier. Instead of being binned into consensus sequences, reads with shared molecular identifiers were discarded. MiTCR, run with a Q25 quality threshold and the strictest error-elimination algorithm, handled CDR3 identification, clonotype clustering and error correction. Lower-bound total TCR beta diversity was estimated with a nonparametric unseen species model using Euler transformation. Starting from the raw public reads, TCRdb applied fastp trimming at Q25, assembled clones with MiXCR and retained in-frame beta chains. Rows matching on CDR3 protein sequence are summarized as one entry with the most common DNA and genes. The V and J calls, along with clone size, are taken from TCRdb and not from the paper's own processing. The sample table shows 650,000 to 700,000 distinct CDR3 sequences, and over 40% are seen once. Of the sample, roughly 12% is held by the ten largest clones.

The sequenced sample was blood. The rearrangement combines TRBV10-3 with TRBJ1-4; TRBD1 is a weak D gene call, 6 bases matching. The TCR sequence derives from a woman older than 75 in good health. The nucleotide sequence is given as TGTGCCATCAGCACAGACAGGACCACTAATGAAAAACTGTTTTTT. Its product reads: CAISTDRTTNEKLFF.